This T cell receptor (beta chain) was identified in a study of T cell changes during pregnancy in multiple sclerosis. TCRdb keeps only in-frame clones here, not all; method: immunoSEQ multiplex PCR. The sample comprises about 41,000 clones, about 89% of which are singletons, and under 0.8% rests with the top ten. Details on this clone: Other DNA sequences of this sample code for an identical CDR3.

CDR1 and CDR2 (germline): SGDLS, YYNGEE. V shed 0 bases and J 2 bases; nucleotides not matched to a gene: 2. The length of the CDR3 is 15 residues. The sequencing used CD4+ T cells from peripheral blood mononuclear cells, collected in the first trimester of pregnancy. The source is a female donor with multiple sclerosis, enrolled in a pregnancy study. The rearrangement links TRBV9 to TRBJ2-7; 10 positions match TRBD2. This chain's CDR3 is CASSVGLAGAYEQYF. DNA of the CDR3: TGTGCCAGCAGCGTAGGTCTAGCGGGAGCCTACGAGCAGTACTTC.